This T cell receptor (beta chain) came from a study of blood T cells in healthy people across ages. With a J-beta primer mix and a sample-barcoded 5' primer, a second PCR ran about 6 to 11 cycles. TCRdb re-derived calls from the 5' RACE reads in MiXCR, one entry per CDR3 protein. The sample contains roughly 860,000 distinct CDR3 sequences, approximately 59% of which appear only once. The germline gives CDR1 LNHNV, CDR2 YYDKDF (reference sequence). Trimming removed 1 base from V and 6 bases from J; junction bases left unmatched: 3. The length of the CDR3 is 14 residues. V is TRBV15 and J is TRBJ1-5; 7 bases line up with TRBD1. Sequencing input: blood. This sequence originates from a man aged 25 to 45 in good health. The CDR3, as DNA: TGTGCCACCAGCAGAGGTAGGGGGCCTCAGCCCCAGCATTTT. Its translation: CATSRGRGPQPQHF.